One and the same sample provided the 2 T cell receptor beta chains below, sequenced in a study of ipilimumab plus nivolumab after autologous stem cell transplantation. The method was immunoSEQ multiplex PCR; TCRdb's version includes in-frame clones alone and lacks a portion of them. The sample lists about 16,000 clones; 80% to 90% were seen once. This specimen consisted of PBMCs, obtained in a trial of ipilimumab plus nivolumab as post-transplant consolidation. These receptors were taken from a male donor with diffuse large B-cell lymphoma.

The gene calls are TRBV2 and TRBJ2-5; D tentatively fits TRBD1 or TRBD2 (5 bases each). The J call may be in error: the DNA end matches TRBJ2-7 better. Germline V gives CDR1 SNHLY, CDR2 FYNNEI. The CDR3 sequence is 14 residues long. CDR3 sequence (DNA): TGTGCCAGCAGTCTGGGGCCGGGATTAACCGAGCAGTACTTC. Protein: CASSLGPGLTEQYF.

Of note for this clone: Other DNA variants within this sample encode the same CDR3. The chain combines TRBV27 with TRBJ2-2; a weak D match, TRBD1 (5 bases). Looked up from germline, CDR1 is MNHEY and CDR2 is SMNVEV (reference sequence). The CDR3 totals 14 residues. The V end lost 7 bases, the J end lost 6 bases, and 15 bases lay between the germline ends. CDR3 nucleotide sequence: TGTGCCAGCACTTCAAGCAGGGCCGCCGGGGAGCTGTTTTTT. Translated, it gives CASTSSRAAGELFF.